This note documents a single T cell receptor beta chain sequence. No antigen is known for it. This sample is drawn from a study of post-analysis software for immune sequencing data. Notes on the study in general: Controls had lower frequencies than patients of about 5 TRBV segments, which included TRBV5-6, TRBV5-1 and TRBV20-1.

Losses at the gene ends were 4 bases for V and 10 bases for J; bases not matched to a gene: 8. This CDR3 region has 15 residues. The germline V gene encodes CDR1 SGHRS and CDR2 YFSETQ. Built from TCR beta cDNA, the libraries had unique molecular identifiers in them. TCRdb reprocessed the PCR reads with MiXCR, giving one entry per CDR3 protein. Among 820,000 or so distinct CDR3 sequences listed, approximately 50% were seen once. The sequence was collected from a girl aged 5-17 years with multiple sclerosis. The rearrangement uses TRBV5-1 and TRBJ2-1; 13 nucleotides match TRBD2. The sample taken for sequencing was blood. The CDR3 DNA sequence: TGCGCCAGCAGCCTGACTAGCGGGGGGACGAACGAGCAGTTCTTC. This translates into CASSLTSGGTNEQFF.